The present T cell receptor beta chain was sequenced within a study of blood T cell repertoires in COVID-19. Across the study: COVID-19 samples from acute and convalescent phases originated in the United States, Italy and Spain. Nucleic acid was either cDNA or gDNA, and it came from T cells, B-cell-depleted T cells, or PBMCs.

In the study's own analysis: From reference gene primer amplification, estimates of nucleated cell counts were derived. The table came from immunoSEQ multiplex PCR; TCRdb's copy has only in-frame clones and leaves some out. The V and J calls and clone size come from that table; D and trimming were worked out from the DNA. The sample consists of fewer than 200,000 clones, more than 80% of them appearing once. The ends lost 2 bases at V and 3 bases at J; junction bases unmatched: 5. CDR1 is SGDLS, CDR2 YYNGEE, per germline. The CDR3 spans 15 residues. The chain joins TRBV9 to TRBJ1-5; 7 nucleotides match TRBD1. This clonotype was obtained from a man in his fifties with acute or convalescent COVID-19. Sequencing input: peripheral blood. As DNA, the CDR3 is TGTGCCAGCAGCGTTGGAGGGGGCGACAATCAGCCCCAGCATTTT. Translation gives CASSVGGGDNQPQHF.